The source of this T cell receptor beta chain is a study of OX40 agonist ivuxolimab in advanced cancers. Study-level information: Ivuxolimab was delivered to patients intravenously every 2 weeks at doses spanning 0.01 to 10 mg/kg. Past anti-PD-1, anti-PD-L1 or anti-CTLA-4 therapy was accepted, and 35% to 45% had received some. Whole-study results and caveats: Not determined was the antigen specificity of the expanded peripheral T cells. Low normalized T-cell clonal expansion was also seen in some nonresponders.

The table came from immunoSEQ multiplex PCR; TCRdb's copy has only in-frame clones and leaves some out. The data show some 98,000 clones, 70% to 85% seen once. Details on this clone: Its cognate antigen is unknown.

Germline V CDR1 and CDR2: SGHTA, FQGTGA. The CDR3 covers 15 residues. Trimming removed 2 bases from V and 8 bases from J, with 18 bases in between. The TCR sequence derives from an adult with an advanced solid tumor such as melanoma, head and neck, liver or kidney cancer. The sample here was CD4+ or CD8+ T cells sorted from blood, taken in a trial of the OX40 agonist ivuxolimab. The chain couples TRBV7-3 to TRBJ1-2; D gene uncertain. The CDR3 sequence is CASSLSGGQAGGYTF. CDR3 bases: TGTGCCAGCAGCTTATCGGGTGGGCAGGCGGGAGGCTACACCTTC.